The 20 T cell receptor beta chains below all came from one sample that was sequenced in a study of HIV-infected patients and healthy controls. cDNA was made from roughly 500 ng RNA using alpha and beta constant primers. Alpha and beta chain libraries were made separately by chain-specific third strand synthesis with multiplexing indices. MiXCR was run by TCRdb on the 5' RACE reads, yielding one entry per CDR3 protein. The repertoire holds 10,000 to 15,000 distinct CDR3 sequences, with around 9.9% as singletons. No cell fractionation was done, so the repertoire covers all unsorted peripheral blood T cells. The sample comprised blood. These receptors came from an adult in good health.

The V and J genes are TRBV9 and TRBJ2-5; 7 nucleotides align to TRBD1. V lost 5 bases and J lost 2; bases outside the gene matches: 6. Per the germline V gene, CDR1 is SGDLS and CDR2 is YYNGEE. The CDR3 extends over 14 amino acids. The CDR3 DNA sequence: TGTGCCAGCAGTCCTTTCAGGGGGCAAGAGACCCAGTACTTC. Translating it yields CASSPFRGQETQYF.

This clonotype was found a few times. The chain uses TRBV28 and TRBJ2-7; perhaps D is TRBD1 or TRBD2 (5 bases each). Trimming cost V 6 bases and J 3 bases, with 18 bases left between them. Germline-derived CDR1 and CDR2 are MDHEN and SYDVKM. This CDR3 has 15 amino acids. The CDR3 nucleotides read TGTGCCAGCAGGTCCCCCGGGACGGATAACTACGAGCAGTACTTC. Translation: CASRSPGTDNYEQYF.

This clonotype was seen ten or more times. The chain is built from TRBV2 and TRBJ2-6; D is undetermined. From germline, CDR1 is SNHLY and CDR2 FYNNEI. The CDR3 consists of 15 residues. Trimming removed 4 bases from V and 0 bases from J, with 7 bases in between. The CDR3 loop is CASSVSPSGANVLTF. DNA for the CDR3: TGTGCCAGCAGTGTTAGTCCCTCTGGGGCCAACGTCCTGACTTTC.

As for this clonotype: The DNA is left out, because the CDR3 cannot be placed on it with certainty; the CDR3 is given as TCRdb lists it. The chain has TRBV28 and TRBJ2-7; TRBD1 reflects the table's D call only, with no check against the DNA. The CDR3 totals 14 residues, both ends included. Germline V lookup: CDR1 MDHEN, CDR2 SYDVKM. CDR3 protein: CASSSSKGVIKQYF.

This clonotype was detected a few times. The chain employs TRBV30 and TRBJ2-1; D is possibly TRBD2 (5 bases). Germline V lookup: CDR1 GTSNPN, CDR2 SVGIG (reference sequence). The CDR3 loop spans 15 amino acids. V dropped 2 bases and J dropped 3 bases, with 14 bases sitting between them. Written as DNA, the CDR3 is TGTGCCTGGAGTCTCGGAGGAGGCTACTACAATGAGCAGTTCTTC. Encoded protein: CAWSLGGGYYNEQFF. The full variable domain, with the rest looked up from reference TRBV30 and TRBJ2-1, is SQTIHQWPATLVQPVGSPLSLECTVEGTSNPNLYWYRQAAGRGLQLLFYSVGIGQISSEVPQNLSASRPQDRQFILSSKKLLLSDSGFYLCAWSLGGGYYNEQFFGPGTRLTVL.

The chain joins TRBV30 to TRBJ1-5, with D maybe TRBD1 (6 bases). The CDR3 has 13 amino acids. Per germline, CDR1 GTSNPN and CDR2 SVGIG (reference sequence). V shed 3 bases and J shed 1 base, with 7 bases lying between them. CDR3 region: CAWRQGSNQPQHF. CDR3 DNA sequence: TGTGCCTGGAGACAGGGAAGCAATCAGCCCCAGCATTTT.

This clonotype is labeled as medium-sized. V usage is TRBV19 and J usage is TRBJ2-2, with D possibly called TRBD1 or TRBD2 (7 bases each). This CDR3 contains 15 residues. Deletions cut 1 base from V and 6 bases from J, with 12 bases between. The germline gives CDR1 LNHDA, CDR2 SQIVND (reference sequence). The CDR3 DNA reads as TGTGCCAGTAGTATAGCGGGAGGACAGGCCGGGGAGCTGTTTTTT. Its protein product is CASSIAGGQAGELFF.

This chain joins TRBV28 and TRBJ2-2; D is unresolved. The germline CDR1 and CDR2 sequences are MDHEN and SYDVKM. The length of the CDR3 is 23 residues. V was shortened by 7 bases and J by 0 bases, with 36 bases between the two germline ends. CDR3 DNA: TGTGCCAGCAACTCTCCGGGCCTCGAGATATCCGGATATATTAAACCGAACACCGGGGAGCTGTTTTTT. This codes for CASNSPGLEISGYIKPNTGELFF.

This clonotype is labeled as medium-sized. The chain combines TRBV29-1 with TRBJ1-2; 7 nucleotides agree with TRBD1. Germline V gene lookup returns CDR1 SQVTM and CDR2 ANQGSEA. The V segment lost 6 bases and the J segment 9 bases; nucleotides outside the gene matches: 10. CDR3 length: 12 residues. For the CDR3, the DNA is TGCAGCGTCCGGGACAGCGAGTCGAGCTACACCTTC. Translating it yields CSVRDSESSYTF.

This clonotype counts as medium-sized. CDR3 nucleotide sequence: TGTGCCAGCACAACGCGGGGGTCGGCAAAACTGTTTTTT. As protein: CASTTRGSAKLFF. The genes are TRBV6-5 and TRBJ1-4; D might be TRBD1 (5 bases). The V end lost 7 bases, the J end lost 10 bases, and 16 bases lay between the germline ends. This CDR3 is built from 13 residues. Germline lookup yields CDR1 MNHEY and CDR2 SVGAGI.

Many counts were recorded for this clonotype. This sequence joins TRBV5-5 and TRBJ2-1; 8 nucleotides line up with TRBD2. The germline gives CDR1 SGHKS, CDR2 YYEKEE (reference sequence). J was trimmed by 12 bases and V by 0 bases; bases with no gene match: 8. The CDR3 loop spans 14 amino acids. Written as DNA, the CDR3 is TGTGCCAGCAGCTTGGAGAGACTAGCGTGGGTGCAGTTCTTC. Translated, it gives CASSLERLAWVQFF.

The table lists this clonotype with many counts. The gene calls are TRBV27 and TRBJ2-1, with 9 bases identical to TRBD2. CDR3 size: 18 residues. Trimming removed 5 bases from V and 5 bases from J; junction bases left unmatched: 16. Germline V gene lookup returns CDR1 MNHEY and CDR2 SMNVEV (reference sequence). The CDR3 coding sequence is TGTGCCAGCAGTCTCGGAGTGTTTCGGCGGGAGGGCGACAATGAGCAGTTCTTC. The encoded protein is CASSLGVFRREGDNEQFF.

This clonotype showed up many times. V and J are TRBV6-6 and TRBJ1-1, with a tentative D call TRBD1 (6 bases). Germline CDR1 reads MNHNY; CDR2 reads SVGAGI (reference sequence). The CDR3 has 15 residues. V gave up 5 bases and J gave up 1 base, with 14 bases separating them. DNA of the CDR3: TGTGCCAGCAGTCATCGCGGGGGGCGGAACACTGAAGCTTTCTTT. Translated, it gives CASSHRGGRNTEAFF.

The genes are TRBV6-1 and TRBJ1-5; D gene unclear. V was cut by 6 bases and J by 0 bases, with 6 bases left in between. CDR1 and CDR2 from the germline V gene are MNHNS and SASEGT. The CDR3 totals 13 residues. The CDR3 protein is CASSVSSNQPQHF. The CDR3 coding sequence is TGTGCCAGCAGCGTCAGTAGCAATCAGCCCCAGCATTTT.

The J gene is TRBJ1-1, the V gene TRBV18; D is possibly TRBD1 (5 bases). The V end was cut by 5 bases, the J end by 1 base, with 11 bases between. CDR1 and CDR2 from the germline V gene are KGHSH and LQKENI. CDR3 size: 14 residues. CDR3 sequence: CASSTGTENTEAFF. CDR3 nucleotide sequence: TGTGCCAGCTCAACCGGGACGGAGAACACTGAAGCTTTCTTT.

The genes are TRBV7-9 and TRBJ2-1; D gene ambiguous. There are 13 residues in the CDR3. Germline-derived CDR1 and CDR2 are SEHNR and FQNEAQ (reference sequence). With 0 bases removed from V and 5 bases from J, the gap between germline ends came to 5 bases. The CDR3 loop reads CASSLAPDNEQFF. The DNA of the CDR3 is TGTGCCAGCAGCTTAGCGCCGGACAATGAGCAGTTCTTC. Based on the CDR3 plus reference TRBV7-9 and TRBJ2-1, the full variable domain is DTGVSQNPRHKITKRGQNVTFRCDPISEHNRLYWYRQTLGQGPEFLTYFQNEAQLEKSRLLSDRFSAERPKGSFSTLEIQRTEQGDSAMYLCASSLAPDNEQFFGPGTRLTVL.

This clonotype was recorded many times. The CDR3 here is CASSDAVMNTEAFF. In DNA, the CDR3 is TGTGCCAGTAGTGACGCAGTCATGAACACTGAAGCTTTCTTT. The V call is TRBV19, the J call TRBJ1-1, with D unresolved. There are 14 residues in the CDR3. Trimming removed 5 bases at V and 0 bases at J, with 10 bases between. Germline lookup yields CDR1 LNHDA and CDR2 SQIVND (reference sequence).

This clonotype was observed at least ten times. The V gene is TRBV11-2, the J gene TRBJ1-1; the D is unclear. From germline, CDR1 is SGHAT and CDR2 FQNNGV. Trimming pared 2 bases from V and 1 base from J, leaving 8 bases between. This CDR3 spans 14 amino acids. CDR3: CASSLSRPNTEAFF. CDR3 in DNA: TGTGCCAGCAGCTTAAGTCGCCCGAACACTGAAGCTTTCTTT. The full variable domain, its missing parts supplied by reference TRBV11-2 and TRBJ1-1, is EAGVAQSPRYKIIEKRQSVAFWCNPISGHATLYWYQQILGQGPKLLIQFQNNGVVDDSQLPKDRFSAERLKGVDSTLKIQPAKLEDSAVYLCASSLSRPNTEAFFGQGTRLTVV.

This clonotype was recorded many times. The CDR3 DNA follows: TGTGCCAGCAGTTACAGACTATCTGGCACAGATACGCAGTATTTT. Translation gives CASSYRLSGTDTQYF. The rearrangement uses TRBV6-2 or TRBV6-3 and TRBJ2-3; D might be TRBD2 (5 bases). CDR1 and CDR2 (germline): MNHEY, SVGEGT. CDR3 size: 15 residues. Between the trimmed V and J ends, which lost 2 bases and 1 base, there was a span of 10 bases.

The chain uses TRBV20-1 and TRBJ1-1; D remains ambiguous. Trimming left V 1 base short and J 11 bases short, with 17 bases between. This CDR3 has 13 residues. Germline assignment: CDR1 DFQATT and CDR2 SNEGSKA (reference sequence). The CDR3 reads CSARADSLGGAFF. The CDR3 DNA sequence: TGCAGTGCTAGAGCTGACTCCCTGGGAGGGGCTTTCTTT.